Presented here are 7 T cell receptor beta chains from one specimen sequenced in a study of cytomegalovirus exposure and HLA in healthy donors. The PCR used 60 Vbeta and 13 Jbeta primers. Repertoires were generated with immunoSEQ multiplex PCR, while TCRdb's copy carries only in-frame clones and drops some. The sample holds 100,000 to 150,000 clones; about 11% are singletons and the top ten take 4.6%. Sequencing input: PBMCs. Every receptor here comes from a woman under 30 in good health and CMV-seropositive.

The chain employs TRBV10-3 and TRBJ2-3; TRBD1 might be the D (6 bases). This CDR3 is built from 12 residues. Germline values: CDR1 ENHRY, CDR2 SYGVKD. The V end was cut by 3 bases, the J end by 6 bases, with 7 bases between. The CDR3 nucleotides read TGTGCCATCAGTGAACAGGGCGATACGCAGTATTTT. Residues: CAISEQGDTQYF.

The CDR3 nucleotides read TGTGCCAGCAGCTTAAGGACAGCGACTAATGAAAAACTGTTTTTT. It encodes CASSLRTATNEKLFF. V usage is TRBV7-2 and J usage is TRBJ1-4; maybe TRBD1 (6 bases). In germline, CDR1 is SGHTA, CDR2 FQGNSA. The CDR3 contains 15 residues. Trimming removed 2 bases from V and 2 bases from J, with 9 bases in between.

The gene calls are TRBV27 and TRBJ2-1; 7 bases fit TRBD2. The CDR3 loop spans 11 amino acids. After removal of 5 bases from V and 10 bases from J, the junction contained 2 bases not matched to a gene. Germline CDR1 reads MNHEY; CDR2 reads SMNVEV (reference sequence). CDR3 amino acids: CASSPGGEQFF. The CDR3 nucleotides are TGTGCCAGCAGTCCCGGGGGGGAGCAGTTCTTC.

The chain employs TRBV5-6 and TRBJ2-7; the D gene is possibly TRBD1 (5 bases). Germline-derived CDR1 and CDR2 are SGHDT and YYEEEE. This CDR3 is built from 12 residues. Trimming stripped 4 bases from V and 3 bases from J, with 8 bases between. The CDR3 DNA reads TGTGCCAGCAGCGCGGACATCTACGAGCAGTACTTC. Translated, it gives CASSADIYEQYF.

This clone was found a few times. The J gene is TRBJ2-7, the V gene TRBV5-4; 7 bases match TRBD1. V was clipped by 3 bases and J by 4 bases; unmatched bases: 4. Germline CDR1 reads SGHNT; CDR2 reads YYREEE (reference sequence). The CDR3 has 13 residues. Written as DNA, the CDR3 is TGTGCCAGCAGCTCGACAGGGAGTTACGAGCAGTACTTC. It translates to CASSSTGSYEQYF.

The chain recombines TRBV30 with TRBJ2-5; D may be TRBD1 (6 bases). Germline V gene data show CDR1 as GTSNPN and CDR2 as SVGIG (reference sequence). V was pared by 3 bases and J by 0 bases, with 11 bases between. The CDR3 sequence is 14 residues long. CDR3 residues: CAWSTGHHQETQYF. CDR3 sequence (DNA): TGTGCCTGGAGCACGGGACATCACCAAGAGACCCAGTACTTC.

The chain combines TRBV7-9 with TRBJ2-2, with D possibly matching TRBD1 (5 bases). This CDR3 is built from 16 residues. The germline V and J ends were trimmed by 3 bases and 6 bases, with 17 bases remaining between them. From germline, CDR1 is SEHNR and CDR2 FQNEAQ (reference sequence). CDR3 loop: CASSLFLTEGAGELFF. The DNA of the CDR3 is TGTGCCAGCAGCTTGTTTTTGACAGAAGGAGCCGGGGAGCTGTTTTTT.